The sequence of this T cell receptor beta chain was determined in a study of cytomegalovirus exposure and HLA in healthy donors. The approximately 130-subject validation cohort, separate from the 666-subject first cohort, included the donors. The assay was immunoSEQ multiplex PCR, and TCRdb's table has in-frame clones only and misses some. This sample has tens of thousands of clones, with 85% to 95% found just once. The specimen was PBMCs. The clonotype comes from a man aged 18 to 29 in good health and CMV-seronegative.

The CDR3 here is CASTQGGANVLTF. Here the CDR3 DNA reads TGTGCCAGCACCCAGGGAGGGGCCAACGTCCTGACTTTC. V and J are TRBV27 and TRBJ2-6; TRBD1 might be the D (5 bases). The CDR3 totals 13 residues. Deletions cut 7 bases from V and 4 bases from J, with 8 bases between. Germline V gene data show CDR1 as MNHEY and CDR2 as SMNVEV (reference sequence).